This T cell receptor beta chain stems from a study of blood T cell repertoires in COVID-19. Whole-study context: Sample material is recorded as cDNA or gDNA derived from T cells, B-cell-depleted T cells, or PBMCs.

Germline CDR1 and CDR2: LGHDT and YNNKEL (reference sequence). This CDR3 region has 14 residues. V was trimmed by 2 bases and J by 9 bases, leaving 14 bases between them. Assay used: immunoSEQ multiplex PCR; TCRdb lists only in-frame clones, some missing. Here the sample spans about 170,000 clones, approximately 88% being singletons. This clonotype originated in a woman aged 80 or over with active or convalescent COVID-19. The specimen was peripheral blood. The chain is built from TRBV3-1 (or the pseudogene TRBV3-2) and TRBJ1-5; D is ambiguous. The CDR3 spells CASSQIDTRRPQHF. The CDR3 region has the DNA TGTGCCAGCAGCCAAATCGACACGCGCCGGCCCCAGCATTTT.